This TCR beta chain stems from a study of T cell repertoires in cytomegalovirus infection (dated by TCRdb to the late 2010s). Turning to the overall study: Because public TCR beta signatures pointed to carriage of CMV infection together with the matching HLA type, the HLA type of each donor mattered for the analysis. Broad study findings and their caveats: Cumulative frequency of public TCR beta family members discriminated carriers of CMV infection plus the relevant HLA type in this cohort and an independent approximately 400-donor cohort. The ex vivo response was dominated by HLA-C-restricted CMV-specific TCR beta clonotypes, which also provided the single most frequent clonotype in two of eight donors.

The listed sequencing device is Illumina HiSeq 1500. TCRdb reanalyzed the raw reads on its own, using fastp at Q25 for trimming and MiXCR for clone calling, and kept in-frame beta chains. Every entry covers one CDR3 protein and lists the most common genes and DNA from its rows. The sample table lists approximately 240,000 distinct CDR3 sequences, 10% to 15% of them with a count of one. The ten largest clones represent 1.5% to 2% of the sample. This clonotype was observed a handful of times. This receptor's antigen is unknown. No per-base quality is available; no much larger clone lies one base away. The origin of this receptor is a human donor in good health (CMV status not recorded). Some clones in this sample may be carry-over from other donors' samples. Sequenced input: PBMCs.

The CDR3 here reads CASRPDGSYGYTF. In nucleotides, the sequence is TGTGCCAGCAGACCTGACGGGAGCTATGGCTACACCTTC. The chain is encoded by TRBV6-1 joined to TRBJ1-2; the D gene lacks a confident call. There are 13 amino acids in the CDR3, from cysteine to phenylalanine inclusive. Left in the record is the CDR3 DNA by itself, 39 bases read in frame from the first base. Trimming costs V 6 bases and J 4 bases, and their ends lie 12 bases apart. In the germline V gene, CDR1 corresponds to MNHNS and CDR2 to SASEGT.